The 13 T cell receptor beta chains listed next were all sequenced from one sample in a study of shared clonotypes between healthy human individuals. The repertoire was sequenced with immunoSEQ multiplex PCR; TCRdb's copy has only in-frame clones and lacks some. The data hold around 500,000 clones, with approximately 82% observed a single time. Sequenced material: PBMCs. All receptors come from a woman in her thirties or forties in good health. Some clones in this sample may be carry-over from other donors' samples.

This chain connects TRBV5-1 to TRBJ2-2; a possible D gene is TRBD1 (5 bases). Trimming left V 2 bases short and J 4 bases short, with 15 bases between. CDR3 length: 16 residues. The germline V gene encodes CDR1 SGHRS and CDR2 YFSETQ. The CDR3 loop reads CASSLRSPGFTGELFF. The CDR3 nucleotides are TGCGCCAGCAGCTTAAGAAGCCCAGGGTTCACCGGGGAGCTGTTTTTT.

The V and J genes are TRBV9 and TRBJ1-3; possible D gene TRBD1, 5 bases. Germline CDR1 SGDLS, CDR2 YYNGEE. Trimming shortened V by 7 bases and J by 4 bases, and 15 bases separated the two germline ends. CDR3 length: 14 residues. In DNA, the CDR3 is TGTGCCAGCTCCGGGGGTTTCGAGGGAAACACCATATATTTT. Translation: CASSGGFEGNTIYF.

The rearrangement uses TRBV9 and TRBJ2-1; D ambiguous. CDR1 and CDR2 (germline): SGDLS, YYNGEE. The CDR3 sequence is 15 residues long. Trimming took 1 base from V and 7 from J, leaving 15 bases between them. The CDR3 DNA reads as TGTGCCAGCAGCGTATCTTTAGGAGTGGGGAATGAGCAGTTCTTC. Its protein is CASSVSLGVGNEQFF.

V and J are TRBV5-1 and TRBJ1-1, with a weak D call TRBD1 (5 bases). The CDR3 covers 13 residues. Trimming took off 6 bases at V and 7 bases at J, with 16 bases between the two ends. Looked up from germline, CDR1 is SGHRS and CDR2 is YFSETQ. CDR3 nucleotide sequence: TGCGCCAGCAAGGACCTAACAGGCCTTGAAGCTTTCTTT. Protein: CASKDLTGLEAFF.

The chain uses TRBV5-1 and TRBJ2-5; unclear D gene. The CDR3 consists of 14 residues. Germline V gives CDR1 SGHRS, CDR2 YFSETQ. V lost 4 bases, J lost 0 bases, and 10 bases lay in between. The CDR3 nucleotides are TGCGCCAGCAGCGCGGCGAGCTACCAAGAGACCCAGTACTTC. Protein sequence: CASSAASYQETQYF.

The chain couples TRBV7-3 to TRBJ2-3; D is unresolved. The V end was cut by 5 bases, the J end by 0 bases, with 9 bases between. Per germline, CDR1 SGHTA and CDR2 FQGTGA. The CDR3 length is 14 residues. The CDR3 is CASSASHSTDTQYF. The CDR3 nucleotides read TGTGCCAGCAGCGCCAGTCATAGCACAGATACGCAGTATTTT.

This chain links TRBV19 with TRBJ1-4, with a possible D match to TRBD1 (5 bases). There are 14 residues in the CDR3. The germline V gene encodes CDR1 LNHDA and CDR2 SQIVND (reference sequence). The ends were cut back, 5 bases at V and 5 bases at J, with 12 bases in the middle. This CDR3 reads CASSPRQRNEKLFF. The CDR3 DNA follows: TGTGCCAGTAGTCCACGACAGCGAAATGAAAAACTGTTTTTT. The whole variable domain, remainder taken from reference TRBV19 and TRBJ1-4, is DGGITQSPKYLFRKEGQNVTLSCEQNLNHDAMYWYRQDPGQGLRLIYYSQIVNDFQKGDIAEGYSVSREKKESFPLTVTSAQKNPTAFYLCASSPRQRNEKLFFGSGTQLSVL.

V and J are TRBV29-1 and TRBJ2-5; D is ambiguous. The CDR3 contains 13 residues. The V gene's germline CDR1 is SQVTM and CDR2 ANQGSEA. V was trimmed by 4 bases and J by 1 base, leaving 10 bases between them. DNA of the CDR3: TGCAGCGTTGGTTACGGGCCCCAAGAGACCCAGTACTTC. Encoded protein: CSVGYGPQETQYF.

This clone was seen a few times. The rearrangement uses TRBV30 and TRBJ1-5; 7 nucleotides match TRBD1. Germline CDR1 GTSNPN, CDR2 SVGIG (reference sequence). The CDR3 length is 15 residues. V trimming: 3 bases; J trimming: 4 bases; junction bases outside the gene matches: 9. The CDR3 bases are TGTGCCTGGAGCAGGGACAGAGGGCCGAATCAGCCCCAGCATTTT. Its protein is CAWSRDRGPNQPQHF.

The V call is TRBV5-4, the J call TRBJ2-2, with D perhaps TRBD1 (6 bases). Germline V lookup: CDR1 SGHNT, CDR2 YYREEE (reference sequence). Trimming took off 0 bases at V and 6 bases at J, with 12 bases between the two ends. The CDR3 is made up of 15 amino acids. Here the CDR3 reads CASSLAGAGAGELFF. In DNA, the CDR3 is TGTGCCAGCAGCTTGGCGGGCGCAGGGGCCGGGGAGCTGTTTTTT.

J is TRBJ2-7 and V is TRBV19; D perhaps matches TRBD1 (5 bases). V was cut by 6 bases and J by 4 bases, with 16 bases left in between. The CDR3 sequence is 14 residues long. Germline V gene lookup returns CDR1 LNHDA and CDR2 SQIVND (reference sequence). CDR3 in amino acids: CASRTQGDRYEQYF. The CDR3 nucleotides are TGTGCCAGTAGAACCCAAGGGGATCGGTACGAGCAGTACTTC.

CDR3 coding DNA: TGTGCCAGCAGCTTAGGCGACCGGGACTGGGAGTATTTT. This sequence encodes CASSLGDRDWEYF. V gene TRBV13 combines with J gene TRBJ2-3; a weak D match, TRBD2 (6 bases). The CDR3 consists of 13 residues. Deletions cut 0 bases from V and 13 bases from J, with 14 bases between. Germline CDR1 PRHDT, CDR2 FYEKMQ (reference sequence).

Notes on this clone: One end of the junction is discordant with germline, which a read error may explain. V gene TRBV15 combines with J gene TRBJ2-2; 7 nucleotides match TRBD1. The germline V gene encodes CDR1 LNHNV and CDR2 YYDKDF (reference sequence). CDR3 length: 13 residues. In nucleotides, the CDR3 is TGTGCCGCCAGCCTCGACAGGGTTGGGGAGCTGTTTTTT. Encoded protein: CAASLDRVGELFF.